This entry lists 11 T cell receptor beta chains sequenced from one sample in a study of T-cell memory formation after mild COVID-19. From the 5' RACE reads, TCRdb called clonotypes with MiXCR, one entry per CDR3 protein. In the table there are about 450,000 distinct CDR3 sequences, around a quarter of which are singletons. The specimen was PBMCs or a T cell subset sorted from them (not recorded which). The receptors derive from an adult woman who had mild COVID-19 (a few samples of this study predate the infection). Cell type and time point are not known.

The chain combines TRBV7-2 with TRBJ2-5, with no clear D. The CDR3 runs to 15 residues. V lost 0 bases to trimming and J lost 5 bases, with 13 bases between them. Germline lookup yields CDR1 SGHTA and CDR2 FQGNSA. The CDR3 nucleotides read TGTGCCAGCAGCTTAGCGGGTGGCCTCGCTGAGACCCAGTACTTC. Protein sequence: CASSLAGGLAETQYF.

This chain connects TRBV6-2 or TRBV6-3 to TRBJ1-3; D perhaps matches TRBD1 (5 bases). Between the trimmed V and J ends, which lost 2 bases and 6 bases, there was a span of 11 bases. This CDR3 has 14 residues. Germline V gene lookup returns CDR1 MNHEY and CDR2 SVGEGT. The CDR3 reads CASSYGPGLNTIYF. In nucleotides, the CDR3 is TGTGCCAGCAGTTACGGACCGGGACTAAACACCATATATTTT.

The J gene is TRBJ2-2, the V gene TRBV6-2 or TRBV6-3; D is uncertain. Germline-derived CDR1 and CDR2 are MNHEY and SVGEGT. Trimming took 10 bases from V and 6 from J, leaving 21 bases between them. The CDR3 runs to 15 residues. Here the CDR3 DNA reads TGTGCCACCTCGCGGCGGCCCGATTACGCCGGGGAGCTGTTTTTT. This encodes CATSRRPDYAGELFF.

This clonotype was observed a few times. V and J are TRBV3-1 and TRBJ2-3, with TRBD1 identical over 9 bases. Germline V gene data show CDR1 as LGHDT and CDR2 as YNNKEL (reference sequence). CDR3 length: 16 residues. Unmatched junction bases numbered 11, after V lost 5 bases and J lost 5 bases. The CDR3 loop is CASSDIGTGNEDTQYF. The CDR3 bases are TGTGCCAGCAGCGATATCGGGACAGGGAATGAAGATACGCAGTATTTT.

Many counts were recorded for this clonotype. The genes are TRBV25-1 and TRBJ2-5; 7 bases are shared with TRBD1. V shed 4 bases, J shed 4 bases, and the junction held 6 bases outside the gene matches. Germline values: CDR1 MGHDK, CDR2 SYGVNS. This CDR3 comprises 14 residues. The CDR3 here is CASSGQTGSETQYF. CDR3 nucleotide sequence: TGTGCCAGCAGTGGACAGACAGGGTCAGAGACCCAGTACTTC.

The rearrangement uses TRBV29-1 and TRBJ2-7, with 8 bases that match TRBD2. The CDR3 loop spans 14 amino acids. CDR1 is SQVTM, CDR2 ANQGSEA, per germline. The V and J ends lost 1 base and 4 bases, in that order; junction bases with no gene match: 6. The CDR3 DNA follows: TGCAGCGTTGAAGGAAGCGGGAGAGGGTACGAGCAGTACTTC. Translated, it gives CSVEGSGRGYEQYF.

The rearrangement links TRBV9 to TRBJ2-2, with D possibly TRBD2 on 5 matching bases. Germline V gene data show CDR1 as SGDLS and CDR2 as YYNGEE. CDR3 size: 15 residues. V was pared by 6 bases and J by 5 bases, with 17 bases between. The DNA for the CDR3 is TGTGCCAGCAACCCCTCCTCGGGATTTACCGGGGAGCTGTTTTTT. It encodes CASNPSSGFTGELFF.

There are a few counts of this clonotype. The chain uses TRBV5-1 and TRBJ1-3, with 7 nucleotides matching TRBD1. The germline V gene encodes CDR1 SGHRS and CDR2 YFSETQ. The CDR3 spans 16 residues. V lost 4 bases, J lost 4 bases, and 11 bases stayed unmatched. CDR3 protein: CASSREGGSGGNTIYF. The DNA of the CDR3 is TGCGCCAGCAGCCGCGAAGGGGGCTCGGGAGGAAACACCATATATTTT.

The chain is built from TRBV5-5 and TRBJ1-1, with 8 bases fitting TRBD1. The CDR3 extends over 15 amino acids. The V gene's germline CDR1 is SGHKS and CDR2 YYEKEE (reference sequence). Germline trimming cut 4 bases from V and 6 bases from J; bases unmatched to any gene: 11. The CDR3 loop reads CASSPRQGSGAEAFF. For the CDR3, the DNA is TGTGCCAGCAGCCCCAGACAGGGGAGCGGCGCTGAAGCTTTCTTT.

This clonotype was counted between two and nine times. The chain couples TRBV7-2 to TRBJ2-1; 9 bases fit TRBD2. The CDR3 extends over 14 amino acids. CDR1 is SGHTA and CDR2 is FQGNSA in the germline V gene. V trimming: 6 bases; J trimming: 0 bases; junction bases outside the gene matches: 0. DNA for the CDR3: TGTGCCAGCAGACTAGCGGGCTCCTACAATGAGCAGTTCTTC. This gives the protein CASRLAGSYNEQFF.

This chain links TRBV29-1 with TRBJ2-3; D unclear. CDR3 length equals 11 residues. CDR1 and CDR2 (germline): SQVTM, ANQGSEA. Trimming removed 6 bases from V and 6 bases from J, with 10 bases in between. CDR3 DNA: TGCAGCGTGCCGAGCTCCGATACGCAGTATTTT. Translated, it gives CSVPSSDTQYF.